A single sample gave rise to the 14 T cell receptor beta chains below, sequenced in a study of identical twins. MiXCR was run by TCRdb on the 5' RACE reads, yielding one entry per CDR3 protein. Of approximately 470,000 distinct CDR3 sequences detected, around 14% appear once; the ten largest clones hold approximately 0.52%. These data also featured in a second study, about yellow fever vaccine responses in identical twins.

The sequencing input was CD4+ T cells sorted from blood. The receptors derive from a young woman in good health.

The chain joins TRBV12-3 or TRBV12-4 to TRBJ1-2, with D perhaps matching TRBD1 (6 bases). The CDR3 length is 15 residues. Trimming shortened V by 2 bases and J by 5 bases, and 15 bases separated the two germline ends. This CDR3 is CASSLYQTGFYGYTF. Written as DNA, the CDR3 is TGTGCCAGCAGTTTATACCAAACAGGGTTTTATGGCTACACCTTC.

This clonotype has just a few counts. CDR3 bases: TGCGCCAGCAGCCGACCGGGACAGGGGAAAACCGGGGAGCTGTTTTTT. Translating it yields CASSRPGQGKTGELFF. The rearrangement joins TRBV5-1 to TRBJ2-2, with 10 nucleotides matching TRBD1. Germline-derived CDR1 and CDR2 are SGHRS and YFSETQ. This CDR3 has 16 amino acids. V trimming: 4 bases; J trimming: 5 bases; junction bases outside the gene matches: 8.

This clonotype occurred many times. The genes are TRBV29-1 and TRBJ2-5; 7 bases line up with TRBD1. The CDR3 loop spans 12 amino acids. Germline assignment: CDR1 SQVTM and CDR2 ANQGSEA. The ends lost 4 bases at V and 3 bases at J; junction bases unmatched: 2. The CDR3 region has the DNA TGCAGCGTTGTGACAGGGAAAGAGACCCAGTACTTC. Protein: CSVVTGKETQYF.

This clonotype was observed a handful of times. The V call is TRBV28, the J call TRBJ2-7; D is unclear. V was pared by 5 bases and J by 3 bases, with 17 bases between. The CDR3 contains 15 residues. Germline-derived CDR1 and CDR2 are MDHEN and SYDVKM. The CDR3 loop is CASSQTQGSFYEQYF. The CDR3 DNA follows: TGTGCCAGCAGTCAAACTCAAGGCAGTTTCTACGAGCAGTACTTC.

This clonotype was counted only a few times. CDR3 sequence reads: CASSYGPAPDTEAFF. CDR3 bases: TGCGCCAGCAGCTATGGACCCGCTCCGGACACTGAAGCTTTCTTT. The chain links TRBV5-1 to TRBJ1-1; no clear D. The V end was cut by 3 bases, the J end by 3 bases, with 15 bases between. This CDR3 is 15 amino acids long. Germline V lookup: CDR1 SGHRS, CDR2 YFSETQ. The complete variable domain, with remaining parts taken from reference TRBV5-1 and TRBJ1-1, reads KAGVTQTPRYLIKTRGQQVTLSCSPISGHRSVSWYQQTPGQGLQFLFEYFSETQRNKGNFPGRFSGRQFSNSRSEMNVSTLELGDSALYLCASSYGPAPDTEAFFGQGTRLTVV.

In this sample, this clonotype turned up many times. The gene calls are TRBV12-3 or TRBV12-4 and TRBJ2-7; 11 positions agree with TRBD2. This CDR3 is 16 amino acids long. J gave up 1 base and V 2 bases, and 4 bases lay outside the gene matches. The CDR3 DNA is TGTGCCAGCAGTTTAACCGGGACTAGCGGTTCCTACGAGCAGTACTTC. Its translation is CASSLTGTSGSYEQYF.

V and J are TRBV12-3 or TRBV12-4 and TRBJ1-2; no firm D call. V was trimmed by 2 bases and J by 2 bases, leaving 9 bases between them. There are 14 residues in the CDR3. CDR3 in amino acids: CASSLRVRNYGYTF. The CDR3 bases are TGTGCCAGCAGTTTAAGGGTGCGGAACTATGGCTACACCTTC.

This clonotype appeared a few times. The rearrangement links TRBV20-1 to TRBJ2-3; 11 nucleotides match TRBD1. Germline CDR1 and CDR2: DFQATT and SNEGSKA (reference sequence). Trimming cost V 3 bases and J 6 bases; bases outside gene matches: 8. This CDR3 region has 15 residues. The CDR3 protein is CSASTDRGRRDTQYF. For the CDR3, the DNA is TGCAGTGCTAGCACGGACAGGGGGCGCCGGGATACGCAGTATTTT.

The chain links TRBV5-6 to TRBJ2-1; D is undetermined. V was clipped by 2 bases and J by 0 bases, with 9 bases between them. Germline CDR1 SGHDT, CDR2 YYEEEE. The CDR3 covers 15 residues. The DNA of the CDR3 is TGTGCCAGCAGCTTTTCGACGAGCTCCTACAATGAGCAGTTCTTC. As protein: CASSFSTSSYNEQFF. The full variable domain, in which reference TRBV5-6 and TRBJ2-1 provide the parts outside the CDR3, is DAGVTQSPTHLIKTRGQQVTLRCSPKSGHDTVSWYQQALGQGPQFIFQYYEEEERQRGNFPDRFSGHQFPNYSSELNVNALLLGDSALYLCASSFSTSSYNEQFFGPGTRLTVL.

This chain connects TRBV28 to TRBJ2-3; 12 bases fit TRBD2. Trimming took 6 bases from V and 4 from J; bases not matched to a gene: 8. The CDR3 length is 16 residues. Looked up from germline, CDR1 is MDHEN and CDR2 is SYDVKM. The CDR3 protein is CASRPSGRAGADTQYF. The CDR3 region has the DNA TGTGCCAGCAGGCCTAGCGGGAGGGCCGGGGCAGATACGCAGTATTTT.

The rearrangement uses TRBV6-5 and TRBJ2-3, with D possibly being TRBD1 (6 bases). Looked up from germline, CDR1 is MNHEY and CDR2 is SVGAGI. This CDR3 spans 16 amino acids. Trimming left V 0 bases short and J 4 bases short, with 14 bases between. This CDR3 is CASSYSTGLSADTQYF. CDR3 nucleotides: TGTGCCAGCAGTTACTCCACAGGGCTTAGCGCAGATACGCAGTATTTT.

The chain joins TRBV12-3 or TRBV12-4 to TRBJ2-1; D is possibly TRBD2 (6 bases). The CDR3 length is 11 residues. Between the trimmed V and J ends, which lost 8 bases and 6 bases, there was a span of 8 bases. DNA of the CDR3: TGTGCCAGCGGGAGGATCAATGAGCAGTTCTTC. Translated: CASGRINEQFF.

V gene TRBV19 combines with J gene TRBJ2-3; possible D gene TRBD2, 5 bases. Trimming pared 6 bases from V and 1 base from J, leaving 14 bases between. CDR1 LNHDA and CDR2 SQIVND come from the germline V gene (reference sequence). There are 15 residues in the CDR3. DNA of the CDR3: TGTGCCAGTAGAGGAGGTGGAGGACGCACAGATACGCAGTATTTT. Translated: CASRGGGGRTDTQYF.

The rearrangement uses TRBV3-1 and TRBJ2-1; 9 bases agree with TRBD2. CDR1 and CDR2 from the germline V gene are LGHDT and YNNKEL (reference sequence). This CDR3 region has 16 residues. Germline trimming cut 0 bases from V and 8 bases from J; bases unmatched to any gene: 8. CDR3 sequence reads: CASSQDSAGGPDEQFF. In nucleotides, the CDR3 is TGTGCCAGCAGCCAAGATAGTGCGGGAGGGCCAGATGAGCAGTTCTTC.